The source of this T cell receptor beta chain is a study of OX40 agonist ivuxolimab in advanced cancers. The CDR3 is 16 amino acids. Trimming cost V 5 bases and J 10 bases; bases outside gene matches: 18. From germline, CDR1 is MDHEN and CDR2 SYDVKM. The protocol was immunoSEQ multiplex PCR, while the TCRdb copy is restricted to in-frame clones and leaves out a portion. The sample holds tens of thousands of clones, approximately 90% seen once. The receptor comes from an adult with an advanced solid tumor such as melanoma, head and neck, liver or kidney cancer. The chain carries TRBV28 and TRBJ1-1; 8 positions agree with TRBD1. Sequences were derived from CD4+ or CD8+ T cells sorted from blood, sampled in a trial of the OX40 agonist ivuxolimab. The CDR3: CASSAGGAGLLSGAFF. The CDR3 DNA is TGTGCCAGCAGTGCAGGGGGCGCAGGTTTATTATCTGGAGCTTTCTTT.